This is a list of T cell receptor beta chains from one sample in a study of stem cell transplantation in POMP-related autoinflammatory disease. Clones were read by immunoSEQ multiplex PCR, and TCRdb kept only the in-frame ones, dropping some. The profile shows approximately 23,000 clones, roughly 80% of them singletons. The sample here was CD4+ T cells from PBMCs, taken before stem cell transplantation. All receptors derive from a human donor with POMP-related autoinflammation and immune dysregulation (PRAID). Both conserved end residues are part of each CDR3. Each record gives: J gene, CDR3 length, V gene, clone size, D gene, CDR3 DNA, CDR3 protein. The D gene is left open where the match is weak. The listing skips clone size in some rows; elsewhere it reads once, few, many or a size class.

TRBJ1-4,13,TRBV5-6,.,.,TGTGCCAGCAGCCCCCGCCGATATGAAAAACTGTTTTTT,CASSPRRYEKLFF
TRBJ1-2,14,TRBV28,.,TRBD1,TGTGCCAGCAGTTTAGGCAGGGGGAACTATGGCTACACCTTC,CASSLGRGNYGYTF
TRBJ1-2,16,TRBV9,.,TRBD1,TGTGCCAGCAGCGTAGAGGGGGGTGACAGGGGCGCTGGCTACACCTTC,CASSVEGGDRGAGYTF
TRBJ1-2,15,TRBV28,.,.,TGTGCCAGCACGGCGGCAGCAACTTTTAACTATGGCTACACCTTC,CASTAAATFNYGYTF
TRBJ2-2,12,TRBV27,.,TRBD1,TGTGCCAGCAGCTTAACAGGGGTCGTGCTGTTTTTT,CASSLTGVVLFF
TRBJ1-4,15,TRBV6-1,.,.,TGTGCCAGCAGTCAAAGGGGCAGGGGACGTGAAAAACTGTTTTTT,CASSQRGRGREKLFF
TRBJ2-1,18,TRBV19,.,TRBD1,TGTGCCAGTAGTATTGCGGCCCCCGGGACAGGGGCCTACAATGAGCAGTTCTTC,CASSIAAPGTGAYNEQFF
TRBJ2-7,14,TRBV27,few,.,TGTGCCAGCAGTTTCAACGGTTGGAGGGACGAGCAGTACTTC,CASSFNGWRDEQYF
TRBJ2-7,15,TRBV14,.,.,TGTGCCAGCAGCCGCCCCGGTAGCCTACAGGCAGGACAGTACTTC,CASSRPGSLQAGQYF
TRBJ2-4,17,TRBV2,.,TRBD2,TGTGCCAGCAGTGATGGAACGGGGGGGCTAGCCAAAAACATTCAGTACTTC,CASSDGTGGLAKNIQYF
TRBJ2-1,12,TRBV30,.,.,TGTGCCTGGAGTGCCTTCGACAGTGAGCAGTTCTTC,CAWSAFDSEQFF
TRBJ1-4,15,TRBV2,.,.,TGTGCCAGCAGTTTAAGGGCGGGAACTAATGAAAAACTGTTTTTT,CASSLRAGTNEKLFF
TRBJ1-6,16,TRBV6-6,.,TRBD1,TGTGCCAGCAGTTACTCTTCCGACAGGGCGAATTCACCCCTCCACTTT,CASSYSSDRANSPLHF
TRBJ1-5,15,TRBV2,.,.,TGTGCCAGCAGTGTCGAGACGGGTAGCAATCAGCCCCAGCATTTT,CASSVETGSNQPQHF
TRBJ1-5,16,TRBV25-1,.,.,TGTGCCAGCAGCCCGAGGGTGCGGGCTAGCAATCAGCCCCAGCATTTT,CASSPRVRASNQPQHF
TRBJ2-3,14,TRBV28,.,TRBD2,TGTGCCACCTCTAGCGGGGGTAACACAGATACGCAGTATTTT,CATSSGGNTDTQYF
TRBJ2-7,15,TRBV14,.,.,TGTGCCAGCAGCCAAGGTTGGGGGGTCCCCTACGAGCAGTACTTC,CASSQGWGVPYEQYF
TRBJ2-7,14,TRBV6-6,once,.,TGTGCCAGCAGTTACTCGCGGAGCTCCTACGAGCAGTACTTC,CASSYSRSSYEQYF
TRBJ1-2,17,TRBV4-1,.,TRBD1,TGCGCCAGCAGCCAAGCTTTGCGAGCAGGGGGGAACTATGGCTACACCTTC,CASSQALRAGGNYGYTF
TRBJ2-3,13,TRBV7-2,.,.,TGTGCCAGCAGCCTTGGGGTAGCAGATACGCAGTATTTT,CASSLGVADTQYF
TRBJ1-5,15,TRBV4-1,few,TRBD1,TGCGCCAGCAGCCAAGATGGACAGGGCAATCAGCCCCAGCATTTT,CASSQDGQGNQPQHF
TRBJ1-1,13,TRBV10-1,.,.,TGCGCCAGCAGTGAAGGTCTGAACACTGAAGCTTTCTTT,CASSEGLNTEAFF
TRBJ1-3,13,TRBV5-1,.,TRBD1,TGCGCCAGCAGCTTGGGACAGGGGGACACCATATATTTT,CASSLGQGDTIYF
TRBJ2-7,16,TRBV5-5,.,.,TGTGCCAGCAGCAAAACCCGGGCAGGGAGCTCCTACGAGCAGTACTTC,CASSKTRAGSSYEQYF
TRBJ2-1,14,TRBV28,.,TRBD1,TGTGCCAGCAGTTTCGGGACAGGGAACAATGAGCAGTTCTTC,CASSFGTGNNEQFF
TRBJ1-4,15,TRBV15,.,.,TGTGCCACCAGCAGAGTGGGACGCCTCAATGAAAAACTGTTTTTT,CATSRVGRLNEKLFF
TRBJ1-1,18,TRBV12-5,.,.,TGTGCTAGTGGTTTGGTACTAGGTGGGCCCGCCCAGAACACTGAAGCTTTCTTT,CASGLVLGGPAQNTEAFF
TRBJ1-5,12,TRBV6-6,.,.,TGTGCCAGCAGCGTAGGGAATCAGCCCCAGCATTTT,CASSVGNQPQHF
TRBJ2-5,14,TRBV6-6,.,TRBD1,TGTGCCAGCAGCCTGACAGGGGCCCAAGAGACCCAGTACTTC,CASSLTGAQETQYF
TRBJ2-1,16,TRBV6-1,.,.,TGTGCCAGCAGTGAAGGGCCAGCGGGACATTTTGGTGAGCAGTTCTTC,CASSEGPAGHFGEQFF
TRBJ1-2,13,TRBV14,.,.,TGTGCCAGCAGCCCGAAATTGCAGGCAGGCTACACCTTC,CASSPKLQAGYTF
TRBJ1-2,15,TRBV7-3,few,TRBD1,TGTGCCAGCAGCTTACGACAGGGGGCCAACTATGGCTACACCTTC,CASSLRQGANYGYTF
TRBJ2-5,17,TRBV9,.,TRBD2,TGTGCCAGCAGCGGAGGGGCTAGCGGGAGGTCAGGGGAGACCCAGTACTTC,CASSGGASGRSGETQYF
TRBJ2-1,17,TRBV10-1,.,.,TGCGCCAGCAGTGAGTCCGCACTAGATACAAGTAGAAATGAGCAGTTCTTC,CASSESALDTSRNEQFF
TRBJ2-3,15,TRBV7-3,few,.,TGTGCCAGCAGCCCTTCGACTGGACCCACAGATACGCAGTATTTT,CASSPSTGPTDTQYF
TRBJ2-4,15,TRBV2,.,.,TGTGCCAGCAGCCCGTTACAGAGAGCCAAAAACATTCAGTACTTC,CASSPLQRAKNIQYF
TRBJ2-7,12,TRBV5-1,.,.,TGCGCCAGCAGCGACCCCCCCCTCGAGCAGTACTTC,CASSDPPLEQYF
TRBJ1-2,14,TRBV28,.,.,TGTGCCAGCAGTTTACGGGGGGAGGTATATGGCTACACCTTC,CASSLRGEVYGYTF
TRBJ2-7,15,TRBV4-1,.,.,TGCGCCAGCAGCCAAGAAAGAGGCAGCTCCTACGAGCAGTACTTC,CASSQERGSSYEQYF
TRBJ1-1,15,TRBV6-6,.,.,TGTGCCAGCAGTTCTCAGCCTGGGGGGGGCACTGAAGCTTTCTTT,CASSSQPGGGTEAFF
TRBJ1-2,13,TRBV6-6,.,TRBD1,TGTGCCAGCAGCGAGACAGGGGCGGTTGGCTACACCTTC,CASSETGAVGYTF
TRBJ1-1,13,TRBV10-3,.,.,TGTGCCGCCACCCGGGCCCCGAACACTGAAGCTTTCTTT,CAATRAPNTEAFF
TRBJ2-3,14,TRBV27,.,.,TGTGCCAGCAGTTTAGTCAGCGGCACAGATACGCAGTATTTT,CASSLVSGTDTQYF
TRBJ2-1,14,TRBV2,.,TRBD2,TGTGCCAGCAGACTAGCGGGGGCCCAGGGTGAGCAGTTCTTC,CASRLAGAQGEQFF
TRBJ2-7,13,TRBV6-5,few,.,TGTGCCAGCAGTAAACAGGGTTCCTACGAGCAGTACTTC,CASSKQGSYEQYF
TRBJ1-1,13,TRBV7-3,.,.,TGTGCCAGCAGCTTAGGGGGTGGGACTGAAGCTTTCTTT,CASSLGGGTEAFF
TRBJ1-1,15,TRBV5-1,once,.,TGCGCCAGCAGCTTGGTCGGGGGCTTGAACACTGAAGCTTTCTTT,CASSLVGGLNTEAFF
TRBJ1-1,15,TRBV5-1,.,.,TGCGCCAGCAGCCCGAGAACAGCTGATAACACTGAAGCTTTCTTT,CASSPRTADNTEAFF
TRBJ2-1,12,TRBV11-2,.,.,TGTGCCAGCAGCTTAAACCAGGGATGGCAGTTCTTC,CASSLNQGWQFF
TRBJ2-2,18,TRBV5-4,.,TRBD2,TGTGCCAGCAGCTTGAAACTAGCGGGAGTGTCGGACACCGGGGAGCTGTTTTTT,CASSLKLAGVSDTGELFF
TRBJ2-7,14,TRBV28,.,.,TGTGCCAGCAGCCCTATGCTGGGGGCTTACGAGCAGTACTTC,CASSPMLGAYEQYF
TRBJ2-3,15,TRBV5-1,.,TRBD2,TGCGCCAGCCTCCCTTGGGGGGGGAGCACAGATACGCAGTATTTT,CASLPWGGSTDTQYF